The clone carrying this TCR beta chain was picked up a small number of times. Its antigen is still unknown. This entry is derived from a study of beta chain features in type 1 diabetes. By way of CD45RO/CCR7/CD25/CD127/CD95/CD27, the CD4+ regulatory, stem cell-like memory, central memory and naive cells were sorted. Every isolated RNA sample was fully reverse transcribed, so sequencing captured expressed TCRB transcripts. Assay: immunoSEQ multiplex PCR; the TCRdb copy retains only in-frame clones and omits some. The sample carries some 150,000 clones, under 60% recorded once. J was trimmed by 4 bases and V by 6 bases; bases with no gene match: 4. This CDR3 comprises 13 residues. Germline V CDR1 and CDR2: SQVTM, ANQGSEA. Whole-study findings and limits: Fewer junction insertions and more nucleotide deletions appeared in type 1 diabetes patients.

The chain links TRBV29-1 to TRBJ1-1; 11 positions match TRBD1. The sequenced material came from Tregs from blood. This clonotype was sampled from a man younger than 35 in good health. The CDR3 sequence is CSVAGTGGTEAFF. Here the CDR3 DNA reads TGCAGCGTGGCCGGGACAGGGGGCACTGAAGCTTTCTTT.